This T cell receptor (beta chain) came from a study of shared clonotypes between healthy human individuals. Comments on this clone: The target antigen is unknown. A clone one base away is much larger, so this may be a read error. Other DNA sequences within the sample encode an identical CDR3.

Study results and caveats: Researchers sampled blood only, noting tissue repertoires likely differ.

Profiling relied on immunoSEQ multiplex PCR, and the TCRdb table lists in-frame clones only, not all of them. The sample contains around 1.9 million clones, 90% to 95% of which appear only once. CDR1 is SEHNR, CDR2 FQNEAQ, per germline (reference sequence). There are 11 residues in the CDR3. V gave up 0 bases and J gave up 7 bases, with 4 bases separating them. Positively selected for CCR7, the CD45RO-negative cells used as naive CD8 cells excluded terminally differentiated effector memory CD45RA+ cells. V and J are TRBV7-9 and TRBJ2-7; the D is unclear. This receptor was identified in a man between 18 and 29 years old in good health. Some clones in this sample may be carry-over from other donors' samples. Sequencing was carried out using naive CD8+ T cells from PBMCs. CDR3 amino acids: CASSLAGEQYF. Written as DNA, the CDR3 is TGTGCCAGCAGCTTAGCGGGGGAGCAGTACTTC.